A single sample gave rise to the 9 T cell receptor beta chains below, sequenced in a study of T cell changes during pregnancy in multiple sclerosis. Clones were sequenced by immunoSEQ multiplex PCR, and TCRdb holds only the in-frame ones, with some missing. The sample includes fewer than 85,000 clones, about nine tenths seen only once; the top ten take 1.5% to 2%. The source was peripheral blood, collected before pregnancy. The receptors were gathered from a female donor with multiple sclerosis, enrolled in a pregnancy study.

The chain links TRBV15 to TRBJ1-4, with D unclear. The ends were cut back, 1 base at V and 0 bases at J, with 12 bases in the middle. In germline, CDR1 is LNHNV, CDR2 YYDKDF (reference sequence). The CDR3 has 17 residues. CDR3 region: CATSRGGSGPTNEKLFF. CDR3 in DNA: TGTGCCACCAGCAGAGGCGGGTCGGGTCCAACTAATGAAAAACTGTTTTTT.

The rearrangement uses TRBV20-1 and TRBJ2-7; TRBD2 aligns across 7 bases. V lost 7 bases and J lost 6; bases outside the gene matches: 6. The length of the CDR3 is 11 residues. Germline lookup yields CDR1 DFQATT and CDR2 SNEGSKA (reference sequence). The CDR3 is CSVAGVREQYF. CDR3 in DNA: TGCAGTGTCGCGGGGGTCCGCGAGCAGTACTTC.

For the CDR3, the DNA is TGTGCCAGTAGTACCCGGGAGCATCCCTATGGCTACACCTTC. Translation gives CASSTREHPYGYTF. The chain couples TRBV19 to TRBJ1-2; unclear D gene. Germline-derived CDR1 and CDR2 are LNHDA and SQIVND (reference sequence). This CDR3 contains 14 residues. Trimming cost V 4 bases and J 4 bases, with 13 bases left between them.

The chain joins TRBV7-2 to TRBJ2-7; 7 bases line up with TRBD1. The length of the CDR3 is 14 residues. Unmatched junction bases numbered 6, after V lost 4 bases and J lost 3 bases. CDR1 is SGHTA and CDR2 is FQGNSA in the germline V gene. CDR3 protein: CASSYRTGRYEQYF. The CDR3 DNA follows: TGTGCCAGCAGCTACCGGACAGGTCGCTACGAGCAGTACTTC.

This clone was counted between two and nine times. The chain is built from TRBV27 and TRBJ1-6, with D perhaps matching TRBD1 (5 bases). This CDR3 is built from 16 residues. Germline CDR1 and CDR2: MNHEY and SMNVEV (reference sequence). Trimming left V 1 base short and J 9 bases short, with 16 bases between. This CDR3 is CASSLWQGGRISPLHF. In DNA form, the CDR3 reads TGTGCCAGCAGTTTATGGCAGGGAGGACGTATTTCACCCCTCCACTTT.

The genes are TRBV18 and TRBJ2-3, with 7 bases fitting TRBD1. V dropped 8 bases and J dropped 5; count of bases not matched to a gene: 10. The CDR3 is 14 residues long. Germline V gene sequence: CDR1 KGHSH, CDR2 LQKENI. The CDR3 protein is CASHGEGAGDTQYF. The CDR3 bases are TGTGCCAGCCACGGAGAGGGGGCCGGAGATACGCAGTATTTT.

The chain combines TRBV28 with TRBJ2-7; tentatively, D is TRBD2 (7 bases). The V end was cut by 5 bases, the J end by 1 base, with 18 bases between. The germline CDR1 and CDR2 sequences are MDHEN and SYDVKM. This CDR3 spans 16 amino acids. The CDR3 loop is CASSALGRGISYEQYF. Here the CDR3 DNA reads TGTGCCAGCAGTGCCTTGGGGAGGGGGATTTCCTACGAGCAGTACTTC.

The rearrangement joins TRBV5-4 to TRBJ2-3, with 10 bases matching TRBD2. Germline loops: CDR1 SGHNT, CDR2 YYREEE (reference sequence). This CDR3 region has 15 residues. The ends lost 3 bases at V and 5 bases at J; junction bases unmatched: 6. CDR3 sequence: CASSYTSGAVDTQYF. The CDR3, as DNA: TGTGCCAGCAGCTATACTAGCGGGGCAGTAGATACGCAGTATTTT.

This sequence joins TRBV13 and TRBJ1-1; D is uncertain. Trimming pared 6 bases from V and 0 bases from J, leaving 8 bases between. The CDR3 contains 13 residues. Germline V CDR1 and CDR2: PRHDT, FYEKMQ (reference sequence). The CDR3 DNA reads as TGTGCCAGCAGAATCGGGGTGAACACTGAAGCTTTCTTT. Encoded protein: CASRIGVNTEAFF.